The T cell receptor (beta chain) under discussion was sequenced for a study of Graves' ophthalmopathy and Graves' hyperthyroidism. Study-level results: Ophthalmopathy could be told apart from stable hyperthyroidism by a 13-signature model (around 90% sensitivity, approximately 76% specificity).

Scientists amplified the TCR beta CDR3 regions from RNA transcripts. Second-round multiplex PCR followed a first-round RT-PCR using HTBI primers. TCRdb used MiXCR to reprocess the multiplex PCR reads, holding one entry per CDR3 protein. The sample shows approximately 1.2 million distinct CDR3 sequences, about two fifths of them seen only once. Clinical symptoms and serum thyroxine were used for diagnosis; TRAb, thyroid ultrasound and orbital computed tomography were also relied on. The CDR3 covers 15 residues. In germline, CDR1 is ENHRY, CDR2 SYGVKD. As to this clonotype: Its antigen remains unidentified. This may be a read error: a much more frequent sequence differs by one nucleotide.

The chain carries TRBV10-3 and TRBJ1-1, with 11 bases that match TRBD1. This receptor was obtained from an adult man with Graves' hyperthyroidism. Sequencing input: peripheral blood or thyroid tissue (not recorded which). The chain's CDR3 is CAVSDGTGGYTEAFF. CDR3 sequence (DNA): TGTGCCGTCAGTGATGGGACAGGGGGGTACACTGAAGCTTTCTTT.